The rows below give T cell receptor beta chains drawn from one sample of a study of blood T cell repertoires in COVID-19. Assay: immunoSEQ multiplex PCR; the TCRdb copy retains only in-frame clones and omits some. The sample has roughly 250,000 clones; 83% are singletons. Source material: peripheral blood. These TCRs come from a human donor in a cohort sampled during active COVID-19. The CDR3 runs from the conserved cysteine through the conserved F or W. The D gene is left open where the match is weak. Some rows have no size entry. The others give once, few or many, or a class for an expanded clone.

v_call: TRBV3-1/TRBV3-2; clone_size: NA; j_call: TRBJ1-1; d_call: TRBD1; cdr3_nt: TGTGCCAGCAGCCAAGAGGGACAGATGAACACTGAAGCTTTCTTT; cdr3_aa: CASSQEGQMNTEAFF
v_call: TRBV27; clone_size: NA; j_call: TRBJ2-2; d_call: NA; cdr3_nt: TGTGCCAGCAGTTTACAGGTTTTCGGGGAGCTGTTTTTT; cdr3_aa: CASSLQVFGELFF
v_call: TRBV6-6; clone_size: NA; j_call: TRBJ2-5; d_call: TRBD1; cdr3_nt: TGTGCCAGCAGTTACGACAGGGGGAGAGAGACCCAGTACTTC; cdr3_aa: CASSYDRGRETQYF
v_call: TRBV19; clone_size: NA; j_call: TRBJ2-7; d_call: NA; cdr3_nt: TGTGCCAGTAGTATAGATCTCACTACCGAGCAGTACTTC; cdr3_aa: CASSIDLTTEQYF
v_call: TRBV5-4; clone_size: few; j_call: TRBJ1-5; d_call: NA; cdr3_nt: TGTGCCAGCAGCTTGGCCGGGGGGGATCGCAATCAGCCCCAGCATTTT; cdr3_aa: CASSLAGGDRNQPQHF
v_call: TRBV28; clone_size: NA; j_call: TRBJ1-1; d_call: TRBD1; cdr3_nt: TGTGCCAGCAGAGGACAGGGTCTTGGGAACACTGAAGCTTTCTTT; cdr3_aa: CASRGQGLGNTEAFF
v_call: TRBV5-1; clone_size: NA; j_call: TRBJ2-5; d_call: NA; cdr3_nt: TGCGCCAGCAGCCGAGCGGAACAACAAGAGACCCAGTACTTC; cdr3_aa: CASSRAEQQETQYF
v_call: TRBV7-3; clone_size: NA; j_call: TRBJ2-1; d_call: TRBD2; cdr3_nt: TGTGCCAGCAGCCTTAGGACTAGTCCTCTCAATGAGCAGTTCTTC; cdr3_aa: CASSLRTSPLNEQFF
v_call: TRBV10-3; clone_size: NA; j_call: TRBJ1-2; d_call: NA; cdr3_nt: TGTGCCACTAAGGACAGCCCTAACTATGGCTACACCTTC; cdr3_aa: CATKDSPNYGYTF
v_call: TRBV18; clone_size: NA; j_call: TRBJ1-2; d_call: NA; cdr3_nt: TGTGCCAGCTCACCAGACGGGGAGGGTGGCTACACCTTC; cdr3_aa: CASSPDGEGGYTF
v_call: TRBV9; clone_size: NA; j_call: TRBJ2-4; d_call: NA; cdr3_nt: TGTGCCAGCAGCCCGAGACTGGGGAGGTCGGCCAAAAACATTCAGTACTTC; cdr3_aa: CASSPRLGRSAKNIQYF
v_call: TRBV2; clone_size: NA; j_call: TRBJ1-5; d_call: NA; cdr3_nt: TGTGCCAGCAGTGAAGTGGCAGGGGGCAATCAGCCCCAGCATTTT; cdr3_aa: CASSEVAGGNQPQHF
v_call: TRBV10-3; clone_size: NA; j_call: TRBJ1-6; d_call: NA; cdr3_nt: TGTGCCATCAGTGGAAAGGGGGTGGGTTCACCCCTCCACTTT; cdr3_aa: CAISGKGVGSPLHF
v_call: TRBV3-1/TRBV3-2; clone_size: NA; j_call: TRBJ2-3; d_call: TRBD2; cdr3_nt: TGTGCCAGCAGCCCGACGGAACTAGCGGGGAGCACAGATACGCAGTATTTT; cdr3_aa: CASSPTELAGSTDTQYF
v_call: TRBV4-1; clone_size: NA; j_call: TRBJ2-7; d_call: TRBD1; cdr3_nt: TGCGCCAGCAGCCAAGCGGGGGACAGGACCTACGAGCAGTACTTC; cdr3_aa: CASSQAGDRTYEQYF
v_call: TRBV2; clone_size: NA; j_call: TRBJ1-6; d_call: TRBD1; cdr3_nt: TGTGCCAGCACCAAGACAGGGGAGGGCAATTCACCCCTCCACTTT; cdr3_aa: CASTKTGEGNSPLHF
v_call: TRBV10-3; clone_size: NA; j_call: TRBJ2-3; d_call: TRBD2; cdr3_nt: TGTGCCATCAGTGACCCTGGACTAGCGGGAGGGGATACGCAGTATTTT; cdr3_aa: CAISDPGLAGGDTQYF
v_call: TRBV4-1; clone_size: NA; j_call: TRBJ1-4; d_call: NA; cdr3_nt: TGCGCCAGCAGCCAAGATGAACAGGGAAGGGAAAAACTGTTTTTT; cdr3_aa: CASSQDEQGREKLFF
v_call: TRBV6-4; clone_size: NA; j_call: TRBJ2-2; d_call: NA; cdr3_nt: TGTGCCAGCAGTGACTTGGGCGCCGGGGAGCTGTTTTTT; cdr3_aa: CASSDLGAGELFF
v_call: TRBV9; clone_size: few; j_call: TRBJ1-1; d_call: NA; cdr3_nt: TGTGCCAGCAGCCTCCGGACAGAAATGAACACTGAAGCTTTCTTT; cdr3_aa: CASSLRTEMNTEAFF
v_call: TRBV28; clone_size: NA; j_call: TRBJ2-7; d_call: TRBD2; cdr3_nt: TGTGCCAGCAGTTTGGGGACTAGCGGGAGGTACGAGCAGTACTTC; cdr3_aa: CASSLGTSGRYEQYF
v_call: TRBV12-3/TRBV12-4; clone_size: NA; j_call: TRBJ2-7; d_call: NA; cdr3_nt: TGTGCCAGCACCCTGGACTTAGTCTACGAGCAGTACTTC; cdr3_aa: CASTLDLVYEQYF
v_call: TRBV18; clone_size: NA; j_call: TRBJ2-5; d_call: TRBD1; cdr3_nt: TGTGCCAGCTCACCACCGTCGGCCAGGGGGGAGACCCAGTACTTC; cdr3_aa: CASSPPSARGETQYF
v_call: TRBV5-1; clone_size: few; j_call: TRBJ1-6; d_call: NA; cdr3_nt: TGCGCCAGCAGCTCCTTCAGAAATTCACCCCTCCACTTT; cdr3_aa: CASSSFRNSPLHF
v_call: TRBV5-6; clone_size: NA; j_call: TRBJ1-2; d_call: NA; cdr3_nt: TGTGCCAGCTCGCGGACAGCCGACTATGGCTACACCTTC; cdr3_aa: CASSRTADYGYTF
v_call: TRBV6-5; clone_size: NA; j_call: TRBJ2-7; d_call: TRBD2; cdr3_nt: TGTGCCAGCAGTTTTAGCGGGGGCCGGTACGAGCAGTACTTC; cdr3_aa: CASSFSGGRYEQYF
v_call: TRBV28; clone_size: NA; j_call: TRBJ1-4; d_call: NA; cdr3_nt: TGTGCCAGCAGTTTACAGGGAACTTGTTTTTTT; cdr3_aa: CASSLQGTCFF
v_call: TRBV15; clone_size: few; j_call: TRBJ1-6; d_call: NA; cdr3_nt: TGTGCCACCAGCAGAGACAACTCCTATAATTCACCCCTCCACTTT; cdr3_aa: CATSRDNSYNSPLHF
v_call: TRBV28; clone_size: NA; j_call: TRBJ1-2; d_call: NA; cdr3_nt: TGTGCCAGCAGTTCTACAGGGTTTAGGTATGGCTACACCTTC; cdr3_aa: CASSSTGFRYGYTF
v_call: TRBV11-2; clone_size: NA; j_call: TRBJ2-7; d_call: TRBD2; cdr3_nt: TGTGCCAGCAGCTTAGCCCAGGGACTAGCGGGGGGGAACGAGCAGTACTTC; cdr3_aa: CASSLAQGLAGGNEQYF
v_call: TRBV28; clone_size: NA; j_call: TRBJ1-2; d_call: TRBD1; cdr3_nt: TGTGCCATCCAAGACAGGGAGTGGTACTATGGCTACACCTTC; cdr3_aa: CAIQDREWYYGYTF
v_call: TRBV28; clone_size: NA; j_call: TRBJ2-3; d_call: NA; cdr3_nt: TGTGCCAGCCGAGGACAAGCCCGTTTTAGTTTTTCAGATACGCAGTATTTT; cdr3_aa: CASRGQARFSFSDTQYF
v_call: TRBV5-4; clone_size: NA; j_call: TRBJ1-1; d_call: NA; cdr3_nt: TGTGCCAGCTTGGACAAGAGGAGGGGTGAGTCTGAAGCTTTCTTT; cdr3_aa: CASLDKRRGESEAFF
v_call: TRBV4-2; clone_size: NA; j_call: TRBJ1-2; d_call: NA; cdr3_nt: TGTGCCAGCAGCGAGACGGAGAACTATGGCTACACCTTC; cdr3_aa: CASSETENYGYTF
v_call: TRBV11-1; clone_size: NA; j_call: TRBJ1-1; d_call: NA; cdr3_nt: TGTGCCAGCAGCCCCCGGGGTAGGGGGAAGGACACTGAAGCTTTCTTT; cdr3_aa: CASSPRGRGKDTEAFF
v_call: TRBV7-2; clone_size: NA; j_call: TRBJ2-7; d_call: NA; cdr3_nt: TGTGCCAGCAGCCACATAGGGGATTACGAGCAGTACTTC; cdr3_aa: CASSHIGDYEQYF
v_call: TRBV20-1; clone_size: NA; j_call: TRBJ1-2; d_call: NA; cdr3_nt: TGCAGTGCTAATGGCAACTATGGCTACACCTTC; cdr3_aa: CSANGNYGYTF
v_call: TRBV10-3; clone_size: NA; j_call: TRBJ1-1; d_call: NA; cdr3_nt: TGTGCCATCAGGAGGGCGGCGAACACTGAAGCTTTCTTT; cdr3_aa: CAIRRAANTEAFF
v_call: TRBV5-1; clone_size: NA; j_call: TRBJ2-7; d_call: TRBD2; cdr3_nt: TGCGCCAGCAGCTGGTATAGCGGGGCCTCCTACGAGCAGTACTTC; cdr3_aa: CASSWYSGASYEQYF
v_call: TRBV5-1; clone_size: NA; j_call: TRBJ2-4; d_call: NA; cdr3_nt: TGCGCCAGCAGCTTCGACAGTCCCAAAAACATTCAGTACTTC; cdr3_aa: CASSFDSPKNIQYF
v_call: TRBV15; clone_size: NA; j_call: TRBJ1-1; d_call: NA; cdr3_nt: TGTGCCACCAGCAGAGATAGGGGAGGGCCTGAAGCTTTCTTT; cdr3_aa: CATSRDRGGPEAFF
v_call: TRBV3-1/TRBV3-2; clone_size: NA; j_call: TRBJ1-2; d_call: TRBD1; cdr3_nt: TGTGCCAGCAGCCTAACAGACAGGGGGCGCAATGGCTACACCTTC; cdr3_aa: CASSLTDRGRNGYTF
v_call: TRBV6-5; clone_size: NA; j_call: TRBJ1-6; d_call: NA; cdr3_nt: TGTGCCAGCAGGCGGGAACTTAATTCACCCCTCCACTTT; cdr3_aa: CASRRELNSPLHF
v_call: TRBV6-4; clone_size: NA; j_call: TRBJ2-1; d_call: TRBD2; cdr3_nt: TGTGCCAGCAGACCTAGCGGGGGGGCCCATGAGCAGTTCTTC; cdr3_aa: CASRPSGGAHEQFF
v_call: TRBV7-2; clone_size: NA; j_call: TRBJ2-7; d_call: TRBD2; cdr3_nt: TGTGCCAGCAGCTTATTTGTAGGGACTAGCGGCGGAAAGGTAGAGCAGTACTTC; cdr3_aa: CASSLFVGTSGGKVEQYF